The rows below give T cell receptor beta chains drawn from one sample of a study of blood T cell repertoires in COVID-19. TCRdb keeps only in-frame clones here, not all; method: immunoSEQ multiplex PCR. The top ten hold roughly 8% of the sample, which has over 200,000 clones, just under 85% seen once. Specimen: peripheral blood. These receptors came from a woman aged 50 to 60 with active or convalescent COVID-19. The CDR3 runs from the conserved cysteine through the conserved F or W. D genes are given only for firm matches. Part of the rows lack a size; the others show once, few, many or a class for expanded clones.

V	J	D	size	DNA	CDR3
TRBV10-1	TRBJ1-5	.	.	TGCGCCAGCAGTGGGGACTTGGGCCAGCCCCAGCATTTT	CASSGDLGQPQHF
TRBV12-3/TRBV12-4	TRBJ1-1	.	.	TGTGCCAGCAGACAACAGGGAATCTCTGAAGCTTTCTTT	CASRQQGISEAFF
TRBV11-2	TRBJ2-3	TRBD2	.	TGTGCCAGCAGCTTAGATGCAGCGGGAGTGGCAGATACGCAGTATTTT	CASSLDAAGVADTQYF
TRBV3-1/TRBV3-2	TRBJ2-1	TRBD1	.	TGTGCCAGCAGCCAAGAACAGGGGGCCTACAATGAGCAGTTCTTC	CASSQEQGAYNEQFF
TRBV4-2	TRBJ2-1	TRBD2	few	TGTGCCAGCAGCCAAGAGGGGCGGGAGGACTACAATGAGCAGTTCTTC	CASSQEGREDYNEQFF
TRBV19	TRBJ1-1	TRBD1	.	TGTGCCAGTAGTATCGAGGGACAGGGGTTAAACACTGAAGCTTTCTTT	CASSIEGQGLNTEAFF
TRBV6-1	TRBJ1-5	.	once	TGTGCCAGCAGTGAAGAAATACGGAGCAATCAGCCCCAGCATTTT	CASSEEIRSNQPQHF
TRBV27	TRBJ2-7	TRBD2	.	TGTGCCAGCGGCCCACATACTAGCGGGAGATACGAGCAGTACTTC	CASGPHTSGRYEQYF
TRBV5-5	TRBJ1-2	.	few	TGTGCCAGCATCAACCCAGGGGCAGCATTC	CASINPGAAF
TRBV6-5	TRBJ1-1	TRBD1	.	TGTGCCAGCAGTTACCGACAGGGCGGAACTGAAGCTTTCTTT	CASSYRQGGTEAFF
TRBV10-2	TRBJ1-2	TRBD1	.	TGCGCCGCCCGGGACAGGGGGCTCTATGGCTACACCTTC	CAARDRGLYGYTF
TRBV28	TRBJ2-7	TRBD2	once	TGTGCCAGCAGCTCTCCTCGGACTAGCGGGAGTTACGAGCAGTACTTC	CASSSPRTSGSYEQYF
TRBV29-1	TRBJ1-1	.	.	TGCAGCGTTCTGGGGTCCGGGGGCACTGAAGCTTTCTTT	CSVLGSGGTEAFF
TRBV27	TRBJ1-1	TRBD1	.	TGTGCCAGCAGTTTGGGGGACAGGGCGAACACTGAAGCTTTCTTT	CASSLGDRANTEAFF
TRBV4-1	TRBJ1-3	.	.	TGCGCCAGCAGTCATTACTTCCCACGCAGCGGGATCGGGGAATCTGGAAACACCATATATTTT	CASSHYFPRSGIGESGNTIYF
TRBV19	TRBJ2-1	TRBD1	.	TGTGCCAGTAGTATCGGACAGGCCGGGAATGAGCAGTTCTTC	CASSIGQAGNEQFF
TRBV5-4	TRBJ2-3	TRBD2	few	TGTGCCAGCCGCCGTGCGGGGGGCAGCGCAGATACGCAGTATTTT	CASRRAGGSADTQYF
TRBV24-1	TRBJ1-1	.	.	TGTGCCACCAGTGATGCTAGGAAGAACACTGAAGCTTTCTTT	CATSDARKNTEAFF